The source of this TCR beta chain is a study of PD-1 blockade in mismatch repair-deficient tumors (dated by TCRdb to about 2017). General notes on the study: The trial enrolled 86 consecutive patients with over 10 mismatch repair-deficient cancer types between September 2013 and 2016, all previously treated and progressing. Tumor-associated T cell clones were tracked in the peripheral blood of patients responding to PD-1 blockade by deep sequencing of TCR CDR3 regions.

For every enrolled patient, mismatch repair deficiency was confirmed by either polymerase chain reaction or immunohistochemistry. TCR sequencing was carried out for three patients who responded to pembrolizumab therapy. In the phase II trial, pembrolizumab PD-1 blockade was tested prospectively in advanced mismatch repair-deficient cancers, no matter which tissue of origin the cancers came from. Peripheral blood T cell samples were serially collected before and at multiple times after PD-1 blockade was started. The timing of each blood sample was reported as weeks after the first dose of pembrolizumab. CDR1 and CDR2 were assigned from the germline V gene as KGHSH and LQKENI. Cut back by 0 bases and 0 bases, the V and J ends lie 6 bases apart. The CDR3 runs 14 residues from the cysteine to the phenylalanine. Only the CDR3 part of the read is kept: 42 bases, read in frame from the first base. As concerns this clone: No antigen is known for it. Per-nucleotide qualities are absent, and no much larger clonotype sits a single base away.

The method was the immunoSEQ multiplex PCR assay. The immuneACCESS repertoire file appears here via TCRdb, limited to in-frame rearrangements. These files lack a portion of the clones; in checked studies, under half of the deficit traces to unresolved V genes, and the cause of the others is not known. In this sample the table shows 39,000 or so clones, 75% to 90% of which occur a single time. The ten largest clones represent more than 1% of the sample. Points the paper makes about the study in general: Clones residing in the tumor, which were often undetectable in blood before treatment, expanded quickly after pembrolizumab and then contracted, generally before radiologic responses.

Sequencing used PBMCs, obtained around 38 weeks after starting pembrolizumab. The chain is assembled from TRBV18 and TRBJ2-7; a tentative D call is TRBD1 (6 bases match). The source is an adult with mismatch repair-deficient cancer. The nucleotides read TGTGCCAGCTCACCACCAGGGGGCTCCTACGAGCAGTACTTC. This yields the protein CASSPPGGSYEQYF.